This TCR beta chain was found in a study of radiotherapy plus CTLA-4 blockade in lung cancer. Whole-study findings and limits: Tumor-origin TCR clones grew in blood after radiotherapy plus ipilimumab. The best prediction of response reportedly came from early blood T cell clone dynamics, with interferon-beta.

About this clone itself: Its antigen is not identified.

Trimming shortened V by 6 bases and J by 2 bases, and 14 bases separated the two germline ends. The CDR3 loop spans 14 amino acids. Germline V lookup: CDR1 MDHEN, CDR2 SYDVKM. TCRdb's table, derived via immunoSEQ multiplex PCR, lists solely in-frame clones and lacks some. This sample has about 76,000 clones; about 80% occur once, and the top ten carry approximately 0.77%. This receptor was identified in a human donor with non-small cell lung cancer who had stable disease on radiotherapy plus ipilimumab. The material sequenced was peripheral blood, taken from a patient treated with radiotherapy plus ipilimumab. The gene calls are TRBV28 and TRBJ2-7; D may be TRBD1 (6 bases). The CDR3 DNA reads TGTGCCAGCAGGCCTCAGGGGTCCCCCTACGAGCAGTACTTC. Its protein is CASRPQGSPYEQYF.